The T cell receptor (beta chain) under discussion was sequenced for a study of blood T cell repertoires in COVID-19. Looking at the study overall: Material from acute and convalescent COVID-19 was sourced from the United States, Italy and Spain. Sample material is recorded as cDNA or gDNA derived from T cells, B-cell-depleted T cells, or PBMCs.

The assay was immunoSEQ multiplex PCR, and TCRdb's table has in-frame clones only and misses some. The sample lists over 100,000 clones; around 77% were seen once. The CDR3 sequence is 11 residues long. The V and J ends lost 5 bases and 12 bases respectively, with 8 bases between them. Germline CDR1 SGHAT, CDR2 FQNNGV. This clone was found a few times. This receptor was taken from a man aged 55 to 70 with active or convalescent COVID-19. The rearrangement joins TRBV11-2 to TRBJ1-6; tentative D call: TRBD1 (6 bases). Material: peripheral blood. The CDR3, as DNA: TGTGCCAGCAGCCCAGGGGAACCCCTCCACTTT. It is translated as CASSPGEPLHF.